This paragraph reports one TCR beta chain. This entry belongs to a study of blood T cell repertoires in COVID-19. Study details: Material from acute and convalescent COVID-19 was sourced from the United States, Italy and Spain. The cDNA or gDNA used as material had been derived from T cells, B-cell-depleted T cells, or PBMCs.

The table came from immunoSEQ multiplex PCR; TCRdb's copy has only in-frame clones and leaves some out. Here the sample spans over 85,000 clones, about 90% being singletons. Trimming cost V 5 bases and J 2 bases, with 9 bases left between them. CDR1 is KGHSH and CDR2 is LQKENI in the germline V gene. The CDR3 runs to 13 residues. Sequencing was carried out using peripheral blood. This rearrangement joins TRBV18 to TRBJ2-5; TRBD1 is a possible D gene (6 bases). This TCR was sampled from a woman in her 70s with acute or convalescent COVID-19. The CDR3: CASSYGQQETQYF. The CDR3 DNA sequence: TGTGCCAGCTCATACGGACAGCAAGAGACCCAGTACTTC.